This T cell receptor beta chain is from a study of technical replicates of blood from a handful of donors. Assay: immunoSEQ multiplex PCR; the TCRdb copy retains only in-frame clones and omits some. Among over 70,000 clones listed, 90% to 95% were seen once. The CDR3 length is 14 residues. Germline CDR1 and CDR2: SGHRS and YFSETQ. V lost 1 base to trimming and J lost 3 bases; unmatched junction nucleotides: 3. The chain combines TRBV5-1 with TRBJ1-1; 7 bases map to TRBD1. The TCR comes from a human donor in good health. The material sequenced was T cells isolated from PBMCs. The CDR3 loop reads CASSLRQGDTEAFF. Here the CDR3 DNA reads TGCGCCAGCAGCTTGAGGCAGGGGGACACTGAAGCTTTCTTT.